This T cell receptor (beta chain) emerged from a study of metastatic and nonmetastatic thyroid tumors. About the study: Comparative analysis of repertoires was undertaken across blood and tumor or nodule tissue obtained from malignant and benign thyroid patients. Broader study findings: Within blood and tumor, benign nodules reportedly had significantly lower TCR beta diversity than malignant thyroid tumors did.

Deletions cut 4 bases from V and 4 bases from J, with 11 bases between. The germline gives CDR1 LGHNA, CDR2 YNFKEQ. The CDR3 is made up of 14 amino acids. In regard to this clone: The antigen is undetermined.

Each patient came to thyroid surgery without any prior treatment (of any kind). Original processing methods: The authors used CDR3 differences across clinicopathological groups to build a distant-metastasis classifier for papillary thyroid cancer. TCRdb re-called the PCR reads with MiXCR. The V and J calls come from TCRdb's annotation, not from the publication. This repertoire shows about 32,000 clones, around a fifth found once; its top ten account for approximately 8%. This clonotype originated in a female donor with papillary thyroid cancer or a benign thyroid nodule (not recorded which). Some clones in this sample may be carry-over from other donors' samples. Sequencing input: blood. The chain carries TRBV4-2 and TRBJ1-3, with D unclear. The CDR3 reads CASSPDGQGNTIYF. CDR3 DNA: TGTGCCAGCAGCCCGGACGGTCAAGGAAACACCATATATTTT.